This T cell receptor (beta chain) was obtained from a study of blood T cell repertoires in COVID-19. Sequencing used immunoSEQ multiplex PCR; TCRdb keeps in-frame clones, though not all of them. The data contain about 240,000 clones, roughly 89% of them singletons. Sequenced input: PBMCs or T cells enriched from blood (not recorded which). The clonotype comes from a man in his forties who had recovered from COVID-19.

The CDR3 nucleotides read TGTGCCACCGGACGGGGAGGGTCAGGCAATCAGCCCCAGCATTTT. The encoded protein is CATGRGGSGNQPQHF. The V gene is TRBV15, the J gene TRBJ1-5; unclear D gene. CDR1 and CDR2 (germline): LNHNV, YYDKDF (reference sequence). V lost 8 bases and J 2 bases, leaving 16 bases between the germline ends. This CDR3 is built from 15 residues.